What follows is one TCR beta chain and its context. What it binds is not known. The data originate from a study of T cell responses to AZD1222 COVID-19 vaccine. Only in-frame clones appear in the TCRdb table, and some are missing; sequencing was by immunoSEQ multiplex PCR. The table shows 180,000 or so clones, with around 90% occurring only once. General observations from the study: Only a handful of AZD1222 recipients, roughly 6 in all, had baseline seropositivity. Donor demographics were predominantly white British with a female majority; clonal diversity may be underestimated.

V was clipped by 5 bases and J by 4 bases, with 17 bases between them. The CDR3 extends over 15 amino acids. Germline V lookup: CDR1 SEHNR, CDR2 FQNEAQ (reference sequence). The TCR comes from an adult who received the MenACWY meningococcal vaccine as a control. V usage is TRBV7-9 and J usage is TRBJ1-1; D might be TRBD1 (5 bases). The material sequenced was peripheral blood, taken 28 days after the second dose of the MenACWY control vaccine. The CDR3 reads CASSLGAGVATEAFF. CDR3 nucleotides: TGTGCCAGCAGCCTAGGGGCGGGGGTGGCCACTGAAGCTTTCTTT.